A single T cell receptor beta chain is shown here with its context. Its antigen is currently unknown. This specimen comes from a study of lymphopenia after photon versus proton radiotherapy. Findings and caveats of the study: Authors raise, but do not show, better survival with proton therapy. In patients who died, overall survival fell as post-nadir TCR diversity dropped more. Post-nadir diversity loss with photons came from oligoclonal expansion, particularly CD8+ Temra cells.

V lost 1 base and J 9 bases, leaving 9 bases between the germline ends. Germline V CDR1 and CDR2: MGHRA, YSYEKL. The CDR3 has 12 amino acids. Data came from immunoSEQ multiplex PCR; TCRdb stores just in-frame clones and leaves some out. Of approximately 70,000 clones listed, approximately 86% are singletons. This receptor was obtained from an older man with esophageal cancer. The specimen was peripheral blood, collected from a patient treated with proton-based radiotherapy. V usage is TRBV4-1 and J usage is TRBJ1-2; D gene unclear. CDR3 residues: CASSQGVSSYTF. CDR3 bases: TGCGCCAGCAGCCAAGGGGTATCTAGCTACACCTTC.